This TCR beta chain was profiled in a study of shared clonotypes between healthy human individuals. This table comes from immunoSEQ multiplex PCR, and its TCRdb copy is limited to in-frame clones, with some not included. This table holds about 960,000 clones, 76% found once. V gave up 3 bases and J gave up 7 bases, with 7 bases separating them. This CDR3 has 11 residues. Per germline, CDR1 DFQATT and CDR2 SNEGSKA (reference sequence). The count of this clone is one. This chain links TRBV20-1 with TRBJ2-4, with TRBD2 as a possible D gene (6 bases). Sequenced sample: memory CD4+ T cells sorted from blood. Subset of the sample: CD45RA-negative fraction. The clonotype was recovered from a man younger than 35 in good health. The CDR3 DNA reads as TGCAGTGCTAGTGGGGGGAACATTCAGTACTTC. Translation gives CSASGGNIQYF.